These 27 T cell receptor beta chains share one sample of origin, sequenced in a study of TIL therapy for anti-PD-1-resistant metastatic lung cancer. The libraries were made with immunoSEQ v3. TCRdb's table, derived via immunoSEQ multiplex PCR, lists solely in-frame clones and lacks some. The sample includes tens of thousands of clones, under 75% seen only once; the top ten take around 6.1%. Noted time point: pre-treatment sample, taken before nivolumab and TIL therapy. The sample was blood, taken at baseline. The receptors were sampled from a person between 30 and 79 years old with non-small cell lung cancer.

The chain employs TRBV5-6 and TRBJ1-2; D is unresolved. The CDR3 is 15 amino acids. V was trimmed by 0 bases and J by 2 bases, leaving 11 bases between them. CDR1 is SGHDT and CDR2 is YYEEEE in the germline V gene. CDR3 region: CASSLGRVINYGYTF. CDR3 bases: TGTGCCAGCAGCTTGGGTAGGGTCATCAACTATGGCTACACCTTC.

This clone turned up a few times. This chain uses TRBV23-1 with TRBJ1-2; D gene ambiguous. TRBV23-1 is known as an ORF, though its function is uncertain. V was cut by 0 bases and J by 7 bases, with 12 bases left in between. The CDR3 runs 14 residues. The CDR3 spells CASSQSFGGGGYTF. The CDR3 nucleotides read TGCGCCAGCAGTCAATCGTTCGGAGGTGGTGGCTACACCTTC.

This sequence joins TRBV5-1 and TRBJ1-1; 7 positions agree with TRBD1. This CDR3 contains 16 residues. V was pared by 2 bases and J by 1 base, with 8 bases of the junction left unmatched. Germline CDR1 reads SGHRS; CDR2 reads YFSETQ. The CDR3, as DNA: TGCGCCAGCAGCTTAATCTCGGGACAGCCGAACACTGAAGCTTTCTTT. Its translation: CASSLISGQPNTEAFF.

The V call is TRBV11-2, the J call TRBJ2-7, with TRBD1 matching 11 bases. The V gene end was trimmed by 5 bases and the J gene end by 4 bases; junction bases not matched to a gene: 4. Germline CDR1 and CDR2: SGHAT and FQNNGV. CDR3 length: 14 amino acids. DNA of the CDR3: TGTGCCAGCAGCCCAGGACAGGGGGCATACGAGCAGTACTTC. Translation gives CASSPGQGAYEQYF. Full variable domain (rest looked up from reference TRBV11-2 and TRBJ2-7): EAGVAQSPRYKIIEKRQSVAFWCNPISGHATLYWYQQILGQGPKLLIQFQNNGVVDDSQLPKDRFSAERLKGVDSTLKIQPAKLEDSAVYLCASSPGQGAYEQYFGPGTRLTVT.

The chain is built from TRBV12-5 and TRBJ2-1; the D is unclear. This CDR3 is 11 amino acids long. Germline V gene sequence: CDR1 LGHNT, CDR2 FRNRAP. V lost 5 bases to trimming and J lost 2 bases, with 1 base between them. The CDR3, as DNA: TGTGCTAGTGGTCCCTACAATGAGCAGTTCTTC. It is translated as CASGPYNEQFF.

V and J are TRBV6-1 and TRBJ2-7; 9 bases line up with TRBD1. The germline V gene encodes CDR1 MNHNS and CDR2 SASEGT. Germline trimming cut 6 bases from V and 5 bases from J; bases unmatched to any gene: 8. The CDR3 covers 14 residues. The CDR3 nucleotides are TGTGCCAGCAGACTACAGGGGGCGATCCACGAGCAGTACTTC. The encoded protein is CASRLQGAIHEQYF.

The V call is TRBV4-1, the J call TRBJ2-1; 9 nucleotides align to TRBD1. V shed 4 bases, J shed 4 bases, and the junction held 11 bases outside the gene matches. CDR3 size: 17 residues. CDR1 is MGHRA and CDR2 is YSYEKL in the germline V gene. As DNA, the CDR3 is TGCGCCAGCAGCCTCCTGTACGGTGGACAGGGGTACAATGAGCAGTTCTTC. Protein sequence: CASSLLYGGQGYNEQFF.

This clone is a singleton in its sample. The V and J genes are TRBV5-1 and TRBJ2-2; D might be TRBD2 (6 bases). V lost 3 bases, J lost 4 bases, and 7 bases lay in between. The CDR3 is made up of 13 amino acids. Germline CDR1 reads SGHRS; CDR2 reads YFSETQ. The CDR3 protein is CASSSGSTGELFF. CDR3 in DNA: TGCGCCAGCAGCTCCGGGAGCACCGGGGAGCTGTTTTTT. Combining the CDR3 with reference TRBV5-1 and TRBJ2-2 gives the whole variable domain KAGVTQTPRYLIKTRGQQVTLSCSPISGHRSVSWYQQTPGQGLQFLFEYFSETQRNKGNFPGRFSGRQFSNSRSEMNVSTLELGDSALYLCASSSGSTGELFFGEGSRLTVL.

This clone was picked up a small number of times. The CDR3 nucleotides are TGTGCCAGTAGTTCAACGGACAGGCCGAATCAGCCCCAGCATTTT. Protein: CASSSTDRPNQPQHF. The chain recombines TRBV19 with TRBJ1-5, with 7 nucleotides matching TRBD1. The V segment lost 5 bases and the J segment 4 bases; nucleotides outside the gene matches: 8. This CDR3 is 15 amino acids long. Germline loops: CDR1 LNHDA, CDR2 SQIVND (reference sequence).

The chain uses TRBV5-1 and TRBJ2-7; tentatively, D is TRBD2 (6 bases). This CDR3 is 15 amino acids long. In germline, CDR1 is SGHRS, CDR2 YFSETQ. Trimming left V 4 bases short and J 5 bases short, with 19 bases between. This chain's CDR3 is CASSASGSPEDEQYF. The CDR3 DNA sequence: TGCGCCAGCAGCGCATCCGGGAGCCCTGAGGACGAGCAGTACTTC.

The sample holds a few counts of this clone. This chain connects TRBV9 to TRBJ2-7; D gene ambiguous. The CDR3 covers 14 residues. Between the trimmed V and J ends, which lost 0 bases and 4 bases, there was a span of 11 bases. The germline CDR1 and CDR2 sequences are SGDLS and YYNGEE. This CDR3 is CASSVATTSYEQYF. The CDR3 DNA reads TGTGCCAGCAGCGTAGCTACTACTTCGTACGAGCAGTACTTC.

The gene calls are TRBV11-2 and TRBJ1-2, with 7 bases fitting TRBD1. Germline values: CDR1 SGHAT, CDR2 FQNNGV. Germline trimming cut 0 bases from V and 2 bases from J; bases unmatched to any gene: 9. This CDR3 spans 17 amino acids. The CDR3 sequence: CASSLDFRGGRNYGYTF. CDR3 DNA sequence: TGTGCCAGCAGCTTAGATTTTCGAGGGGGCCGAAACTATGGCTACACCTTC.

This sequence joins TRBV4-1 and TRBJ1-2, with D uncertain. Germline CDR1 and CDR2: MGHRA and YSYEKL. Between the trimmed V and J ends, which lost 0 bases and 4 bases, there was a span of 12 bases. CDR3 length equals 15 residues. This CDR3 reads CASSQERLTLYGYTF. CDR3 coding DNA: TGCGCCAGCAGCCAAGAAAGACTCACCCTCTATGGCTACACCTTC.

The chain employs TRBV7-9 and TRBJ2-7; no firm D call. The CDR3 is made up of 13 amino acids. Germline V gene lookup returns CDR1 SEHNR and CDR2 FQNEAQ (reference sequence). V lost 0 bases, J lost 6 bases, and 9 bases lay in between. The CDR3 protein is CASSLAGASEQYF. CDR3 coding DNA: TGTGCCAGCAGCTTAGCAGGAGCGTCCGAGCAGTACTTC. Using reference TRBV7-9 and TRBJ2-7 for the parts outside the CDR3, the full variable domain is DTGVSQNPRHKITKRGQNVTFRCDPISEHNRLYWYRQTLGQGPEFLTYFQNEAQLEKSRLLSDRFSAERPKGSFSTLEIQRTEQGDSAMYLCASSLAGASEQYFGPGTRLTVT.

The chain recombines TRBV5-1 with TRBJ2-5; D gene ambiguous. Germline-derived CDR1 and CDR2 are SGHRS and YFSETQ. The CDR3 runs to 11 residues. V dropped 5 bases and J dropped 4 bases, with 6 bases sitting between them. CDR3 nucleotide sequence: TGCGCCAGCAGTATCGGAGAGACCCAGTACTTC. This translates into CASSIGETQYF. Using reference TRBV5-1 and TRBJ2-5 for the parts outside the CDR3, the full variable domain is KAGVTQTPRYLIKTRGQQVTLSCSPISGHRSVSWYQQTPGQGLQFLFEYFSETQRNKGNFPGRFSGRQFSNSRSEMNVSTLELGDSALYLCASSIGETQYFGPGTRLLVL.

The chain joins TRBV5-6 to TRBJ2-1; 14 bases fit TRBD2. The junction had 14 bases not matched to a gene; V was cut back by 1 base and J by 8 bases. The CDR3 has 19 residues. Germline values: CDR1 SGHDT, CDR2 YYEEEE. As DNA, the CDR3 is TGTGCCAGCAGCTTGTCTTCTGTTCCGGGACTAGCGGGAGTAGATGAGCAGTTCTTC. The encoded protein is CASSLSSVPGLAGVDEQFF.

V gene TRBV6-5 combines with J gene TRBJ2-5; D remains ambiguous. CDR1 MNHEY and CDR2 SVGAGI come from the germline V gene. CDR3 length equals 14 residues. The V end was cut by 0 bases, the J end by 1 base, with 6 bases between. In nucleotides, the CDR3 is TGTGCCAGCAGTTACTCGCGATCCCAAGAGACCCAGTACTTC. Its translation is CASSYSRSQETQYF.

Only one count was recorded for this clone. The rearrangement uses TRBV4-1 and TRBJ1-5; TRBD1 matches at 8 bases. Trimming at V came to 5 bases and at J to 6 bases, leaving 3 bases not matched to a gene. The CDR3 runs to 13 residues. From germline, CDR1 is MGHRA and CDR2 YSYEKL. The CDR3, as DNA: TGCGCCAGCAGCGCACAGGGGGGTCAGCCCCAGCATTTT. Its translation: CASSAQGGQPQHF.

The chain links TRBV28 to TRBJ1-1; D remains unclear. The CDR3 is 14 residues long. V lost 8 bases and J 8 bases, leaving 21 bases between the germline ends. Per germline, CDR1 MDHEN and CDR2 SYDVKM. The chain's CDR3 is CASVIKIRTHEAFF. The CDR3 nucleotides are TGTGCCAGCGTAATCAAAATAAGGACCCACGAAGCTTTCTTT.

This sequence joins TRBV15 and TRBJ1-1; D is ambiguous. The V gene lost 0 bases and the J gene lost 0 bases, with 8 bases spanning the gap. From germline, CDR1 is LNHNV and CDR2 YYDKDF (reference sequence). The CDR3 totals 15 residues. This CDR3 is CATSREKRMNTEAFF. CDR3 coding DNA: TGTGCCACCAGCAGAGAAAAAAGGATGAACACTGAAGCTTTCTTT.

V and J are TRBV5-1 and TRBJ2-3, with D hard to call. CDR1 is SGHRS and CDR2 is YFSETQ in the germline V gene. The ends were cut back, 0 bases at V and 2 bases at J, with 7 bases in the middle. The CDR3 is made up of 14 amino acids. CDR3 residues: CASSLEATTDTQYF. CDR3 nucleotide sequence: TGCGCCAGCAGCTTGGAGGCTACCACAGATACGCAGTATTTT.

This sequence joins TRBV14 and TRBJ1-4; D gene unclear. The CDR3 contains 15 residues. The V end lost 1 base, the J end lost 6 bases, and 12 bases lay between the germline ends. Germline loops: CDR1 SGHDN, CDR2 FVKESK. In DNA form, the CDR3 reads TGTGCCAGCAGCCAAGTGGGAGGGTTCGATGAAAAACTGTTTTTT. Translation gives CASSQVGGFDEKLFF. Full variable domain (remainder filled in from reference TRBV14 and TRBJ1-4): EAGVTQFPSHSVIEKGQTVTLRCDPISGHDNLYWYRRVMGKEIKFLLHFVKESKQDESGMPNNRFLAERTGGTYSTLKVQPAELEDSGVYFCASSQVGGFDEKLFFGSGTQLSVL.

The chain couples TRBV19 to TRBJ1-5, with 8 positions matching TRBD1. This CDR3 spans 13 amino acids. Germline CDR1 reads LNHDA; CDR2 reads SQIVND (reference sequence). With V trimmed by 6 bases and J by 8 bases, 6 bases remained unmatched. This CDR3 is CASSMDREKPQHF. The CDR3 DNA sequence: TGTGCCAGTAGCATGGACAGGGAAAAGCCCCAGCATTTT.

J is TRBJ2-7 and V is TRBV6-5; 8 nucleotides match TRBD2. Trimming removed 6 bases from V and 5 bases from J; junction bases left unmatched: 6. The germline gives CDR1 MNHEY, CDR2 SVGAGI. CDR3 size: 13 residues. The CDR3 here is CASRESGSNEQYF. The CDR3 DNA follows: TGTGCCAGCAGAGAGAGCGGGAGCAACGAGCAGTACTTC.

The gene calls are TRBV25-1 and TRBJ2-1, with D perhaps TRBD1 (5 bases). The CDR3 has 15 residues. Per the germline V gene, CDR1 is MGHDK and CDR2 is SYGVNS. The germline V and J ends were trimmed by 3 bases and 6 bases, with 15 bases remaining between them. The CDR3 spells CASSDPPRGSNEQFF. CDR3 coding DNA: TGTGCCAGCAGTGACCCCCCTAGGGGATCCAATGAGCAGTTCTTC.

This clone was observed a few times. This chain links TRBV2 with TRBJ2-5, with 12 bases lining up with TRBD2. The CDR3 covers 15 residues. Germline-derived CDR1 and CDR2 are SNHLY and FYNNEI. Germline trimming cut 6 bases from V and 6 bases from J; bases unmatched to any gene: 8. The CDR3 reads CASRPGTSGLKTQYF. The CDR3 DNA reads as TGTGCCAGCAGACCCGGGACTAGCGGGTTGAAGACCCAGTACTTC.

This CDR3 is CASSMALGTEAFF. DNA for the CDR3: TGTGCCAGTAGTATGGCGCTTGGCACTGAAGCTTTCTTT. The chain carries TRBV19 and TRBJ1-1; D call uncertain. Germline V gene lookup returns CDR1 LNHDA and CDR2 SQIVND (reference sequence). The V end lost 3 bases, the J end lost 4 bases, and 9 bases lay between the germline ends. There are 13 residues in the CDR3.